This T cell receptor (beta chain) comes out of a study of PD-L1 blockade in urothelial cancer. The CDR3 loop spans 13 amino acids. V lost 2 bases, J lost 9 bases, and 11 bases lay in between. Germline CDR1 reads SGHAT; CDR2 reads FQNNGV. Sequenced by immunoSEQ multiplex PCR; TCRdb stores in-frame clones only, minus some. Here the sample spans approximately 110,000 clones, under 85% being singletons. This clone was found many times. Sample: PBMCs, taken around atezolizumab (anti-PD-L1) treatment. The V and J genes are TRBV11-2 and TRBJ2-1; D unclear. This TCR derives from a man in his forties or fifties with urothelial cancer. The CDR3 loop reads CASSLSGGGEQFF. The CDR3 bases are TGTGCCAGCAGCTTAAGTGGCGGCGGTGAGCAGTTCTTC. Drawing the rest from reference TRBV11-2 and TRBJ2-1, the complete variable domain is EAGVAQSPRYKIIEKRQSVAFWCNPISGHATLYWYQQILGQGPKLLIQFQNNGVVDDSQLPKDRFSAERLKGVDSTLKIQPAKLEDSAVYLCASSLSGGGEQFFGPGTRLTVL.